This paragraph covers one T cell receptor beta chain sequence. What it binds is unknown. This sample is drawn from a study of T cell responses to AZD1222 COVID-19 vaccine. Study observations and caveats: Spike-specific TCR breadth and depth grew following two AZD1222 doses.

Here immunoSEQ multiplex PCR was the method, and the copy in TCRdb shows in-frame clones only, minus some. This sample has around 140,000 clones, with over 90% found just once. Between the trimmed V and J ends, which lost 3 bases and 2 bases, there was a span of 8 bases. This CDR3 is built from 13 residues. Germline V gene lookup returns CDR1 SEHNR and CDR2 FQNEAQ (reference sequence). The receptor was derived from an adult in good health. Sequenced here: peripheral blood, sampled on day 0 of AZD1222 vaccination. The chain recombines TRBV7-9 with TRBJ2-7; D gene unclear. The CDR3 region is CASSLYGTYEQYF. The CDR3 DNA reads as TGTGCCAGCAGCTTGTACGGAACCTACGAGCAGTACTTC.